What follows are 25 T cell receptor beta chains derived from one specimen sequenced in a study of T cells after yellow fever vaccination. TCRdb recomputed calls from the 5' RACE reads with MiXCR, one row per CDR3 protein. The sample shows 240,000 or so distinct CDR3 sequences, 6.9% of them seen only once. This sample comprised CD4+ T cells sorted from PBMCs, obtained 15 days after the yellow fever booster vaccination. The receptors come from a man aged 25 to 40 who received the YFV17D yellow fever vaccine.

This chain joins TRBV5-4 and TRBJ2-1; 7 bases are a match to TRBD1. Trimming took 5 bases from V and 4 from J; bases not matched to a gene: 6. The CDR3 contains 14 residues. The germline V gene encodes CDR1 SGHNT and CDR2 YYREEE (reference sequence). Here the CDR3 reads CASSEQGLYNEQFF. CDR3 nucleotide sequence: TGTGCCAGCAGTGAACAGGGGTTGTACAATGAGCAGTTCTTC.

Points on this clonotype: The junction does not match germline at one end; this may be a read error. The CDR3 sequence: CASSLPLGRGVSGANVLIF. The CDR3 DNA reads as TGTGCCAGCAGTTTACCTCTAGGCAGGGGGGTCTCTGGGGCCAACGTCCTGATTTTC. The V gene is TRBV12-3 or TRBV12-4, the J gene TRBJ2-6, with D possibly matching TRBD1 (7 bases). There are 19 residues in the CDR3.

A word on this clonotype: One end of the junction does not line up with germline, which may come from a read error. The V and J genes are TRBV7-2 and TRBJ2-7, with a weak D call TRBD2 (6 bases). Germline CDR1 reads SGHTA; CDR2 reads FQGNSA. CDR3 size: 15 residues. CDR3 protein: CASSLDFRAGGSLDF. In nucleotides, the CDR3 is TGTGCCAGCAGCTTAGATTTCAGGGCTGGGGGGAGTTTGGACTTC.

Many counts were recorded for this clonotype. The CDR3 loop reads CASGKGLTSYEQYF. The CDR3 nucleotides are TGTGCCAGCGGAAAGGGTCTTACCTCCTACGAGCAGTACTTC. The chain combines TRBV6-2 or TRBV6-3 with TRBJ2-7; D unresolved. V lost 8 bases and J 0 bases, leaving 14 bases between the germline ends. The CDR3 runs to 14 residues. Germline CDR1 reads MNHEY; CDR2 reads SVGEGT.

Regarding this clonotype: One base away lies a much larger clone, so this may be a sequencing read error. The chain recombines TRBV29-1 with TRBJ2-1; 8 nucleotides align to TRBD2. The length of the CDR3 is 15 residues. CDR1 SQVTM and CDR2 ANQGSEA come from the germline V gene. CDR3 region: CSVATSGGSSNEQFF. CDR3 sequence (DNA): TGCAGCGTTGCTACTAGCGGTGGCTCCTCCAATGAGCAGTTCTTC.

The rearrangement links TRBV7-2 to TRBJ2-7, with a weak D call TRBD1 (6 bases). V shed 2 bases and J shed 7 bases, with 18 bases lying between them. The CDR3 runs to 15 residues. Per germline, CDR1 SGHTA and CDR2 FQGNSA. In DNA form, the CDR3 reads TGTGCCAGCAGCTTATCTGGGACACCGGCCAGAGAGCAGTACTTC. It specifies CASSLSGTPAREQYF. Variable domain in full (rest from reference TRBV7-2 and TRBJ2-7): GAGVSQSPSNKVTEKGKDVELRCDPISGHTALYWYRQSLGQGLEFLIYFQGNSAPDKSGLPSDRFSAERTGGSVSTLTIQRTQQEDSAVYLCASSLSGTPAREQYFGPGTRLTVT.

This clonotype showed up many times. This chain links TRBV14 with TRBJ2-2, with D possibly TRBD2 on 6 matching bases. Trimming took 1 base from V and 5 from J, leaving 8 bases between them. The germline V gene encodes CDR1 SGHDN and CDR2 FVKESK. This CDR3 has 14 residues. The CDR3: CASSQVGLTGELFF. The CDR3, as DNA: TGTGCCAGCAGCCAAGTCGGACTAACCGGGGAGCTGTTTTTT.

Ten or more counts support this clonotype. The chain carries TRBV7-2 and TRBJ2-7, with 7 bases fitting TRBD1. With 5 bases clipped from V and 3 bases from J, the junction kept 10 bases outside the gene matches. Germline-derived CDR1 and CDR2 are SGHTA and FQGNSA. This CDR3 has 15 amino acids. The CDR3 spells CASSRGQVTVYEQYF. As DNA, the CDR3 is TGTGCCAGCAGCCGAGGACAGGTCACGGTCTACGAGCAGTACTTC.

This clonotype was counted once. The CDR3 DNA sequence: TGCAGTGCAGGGGAAGCTAACTATGGCTACACCTTC. Protein sequence: CSAGEANYGYTF. This sequence joins TRBV20-1 and TRBJ1-2; D perhaps matches TRBD1 (5 bases). CDR1 and CDR2 (germline): DFQATT, SNEGSKA (reference sequence). V dropped 6 bases and J dropped 0 bases, with 8 bases sitting between them. This CDR3 is built from 12 residues.

This clonotype was counted between two and nine times. The J gene is TRBJ1-5, the V gene TRBV4-3; D uncertain. The CDR3 consists of 16 residues. Between the trimmed V and J ends, which lost 0 bases and 0 bases, there was a span of 9 bases. Germline V gene sequence: CDR1 LGHNA, CDR2 YSLEER. The chain's CDR3 is CASSQESGNSNQPQHF. CDR3 DNA: TGCGCCAGCAGCCAAGAATCCGGGAATAGCAATCAGCCCCAGCATTTT.

The V and J genes are TRBV7-2 and TRBJ2-3; 8 bases fit TRBD2. CDR1 and CDR2 from the germline V gene are SGHTA and FQGNSA. This CDR3 is 13 amino acids long. V lost 5 bases, J lost 14 bases, and 12 bases stayed unmatched. CDR3 amino acids: CASSPGRGAGGYF. As DNA, the CDR3 is TGTGCCAGCAGCCCGGGGCGGGGGGCGGGCGGGTATTTT.

This clonotype was recorded many times. The chain joins TRBV5-1 to TRBJ2-1; no firm D call. Germline V gene sequence: CDR1 SGHRS, CDR2 YFSETQ. Between the trimmed V and J ends, which lost 0 bases and 8 bases, there was a span of 12 bases. The CDR3 contains 14 residues. The CDR3 DNA is TGCGCCAGCAGCTTGGCGGCTGGCTCATATGAGCAGTTCTTC. It encodes CASSLAAGSYEQFF.

This chain uses TRBV7-9 with TRBJ2-7, with TRBD2 identical over 8 bases. J gave up 0 bases and V 2 bases, and 6 bases lay outside the gene matches. Germline lookup yields CDR1 SEHNR and CDR2 FQNEAQ (reference sequence). This CDR3 has 16 amino acids. Here the CDR3 DNA reads TGTGCCAGCAGCTTATGGCTAGCGGGCAGCTCCTACGAGCAGTACTTC. This gives the protein CASSLWLAGSSYEQYF.

In this sample, this clonotype turned up many times. This chain joins TRBV24-1 and TRBJ2-5, with D possibly being TRBD1 (6 bases). CDR1 is KGHDR and CDR2 is SFDVKD in the germline V gene. The germline V and J ends were trimmed by 10 bases and 4 bases, with 15 bases remaining between them. This CDR3 region has 13 residues. CDR3 loop: CATRSNRAETQYF. The CDR3 DNA is TGTGCCACACGAAGTAACAGGGCAGAGACCCAGTACTTC.

The chain links TRBV5-1 to TRBJ1-4; 7 bases are shared with TRBD1. Germline CDR1 reads SGHRS; CDR2 reads YFSETQ. This CDR3 has 15 amino acids. With 5 bases clipped from V and 0 bases from J, the junction kept 4 bases outside the gene matches. CDR3 residues: CASRKGTATNEKLFF. The CDR3 DNA reads TGCGCCAGCAGGAAGGGGACAGCAACTAATGAAAAACTGTTTTTT.

This clonotype was seen a handful of times. The rearrangement joins TRBV12-3 or TRBV12-4 to TRBJ2-5, with 9 bases lining up with TRBD1. V gave up 6 bases and J gave up 5 bases; unmatched junction bases: 10. The CDR3 contains 15 residues. Written as DNA, the CDR3 is TGTGCCAGCAGCCCGGGACAGGGAAAAGGGGAGACCCAGTACTTC. It specifies CASSPGQGKGETQYF.

The chain couples TRBV2 to TRBJ2-7; 9 bases are a match to TRBD2. V shed 4 bases and J 2 bases; nucleotides not matched to a gene: 6. The CDR3 loop spans 15 amino acids. CDR1 and CDR2 from the germline V gene are SNHLY and FYNNEI. CDR3 nucleotides: TGTGCCAGCAGTGGGCTAGCGGGAATCACCTACGAGCAGTACTTC. This translates into CASSGLAGITYEQYF.

This clonotype was found many times. The rearrangement links TRBV6-1 to TRBJ1-2, with D tentatively TRBD1 (5 bases). Germline lookup yields CDR1 MNHNS and CDR2 SASEGT. V was clipped by 6 bases and J by 0 bases, with 11 bases between them. The CDR3 has 14 amino acids. Written as DNA, the CDR3 is TGTGCCAGCAGGGACGGGGCCTCTAACTATGGCTACACCTTC. This encodes CASRDGASNYGYTF.

V gene TRBV6-5 combines with J gene TRBJ2-7; D ambiguous. This CDR3 comprises 12 residues. The V and J ends lost 9 bases and 5 bases respectively, with 14 bases between them. Germline V lookup: CDR1 MNHEY, CDR2 SVGAGI. The CDR3 DNA reads as TGTGCCAGTAAGACTGTTTCCCACGAGCAGTACTTC. Its translation is CASKTVSHEQYF.

The table lists this clonotype with a few counts. The J gene is TRBJ2-5, the V gene TRBV20-1; 12 bases line up with TRBD2. J lost 5 bases, V lost 3 bases, and 10 bases had no gene match. The CDR3 totals 16 residues. The V gene's germline CDR1 is DFQATT and CDR2 SNEGSKA (reference sequence). The CDR3 coding sequence is TGCAGTGCTAGGCAGACTAGCGGGAGTAGGATGGAGACCCAGTACTTC. As protein: CSARQTSGSRMETQYF.

This clonotype was picked up many times. The chain has TRBV28 and TRBJ2-1; 10 bases line up with TRBD2. V trimming: 8 bases; J trimming: 6 bases; junction bases outside the gene matches: 10. The CDR3 runs to 15 residues. Germline CDR1 MDHEN, CDR2 SYDVKM. CDR3 region: CASYSGRAPGNEQFF. CDR3 DNA sequence: TGTGCCAGCTACAGCGGGAGGGCCCCTGGCAATGAGCAGTTCTTC.

The genes are TRBV5-6 and TRBJ2-3; D is perhaps TRBD1 (5 bases). The V gene lost 6 bases and the J gene lost 3 bases, with 17 bases spanning the gap. The CDR3 spans 15 residues. Germline loops: CDR1 SGHDT, CDR2 YYEEEE. The DNA of the CDR3 is TGTGCCAGCACCCCTGCTGGGAAGGGGACAGATACGCAGTATTTT. It is translated as CASTPAGKGTDTQYF.

This clonotype was picked up a small number of times. This chain joins TRBV4-3 and TRBJ2-1; D is perhaps TRBD1 or TRBD2 (7 bases each). Germline V gives CDR1 LGHNA, CDR2 YSLEER. V lost 0 bases, J lost 9 bases, and 18 bases lay in between. The CDR3 is 16 amino acids. The CDR3 coding sequence is TGCGCCAGCAGCCAAGACTCAGGGGGGGGCGGGGGTGAGCAGTTCTTC. It yields the protein CASSQDSGGGGGEQFF.

This clonotype was recorded a few times. The chain links TRBV20-1 to TRBJ2-3; tentative D call: TRBD2 (5 bases). Germline CDR1 DFQATT, CDR2 SNEGSKA (reference sequence). The CDR3 runs to 13 residues. Trimming shortened V by 0 bases and J by 4 bases, and 8 bases separated the two germline ends. The CDR3 sequence is CSARDSSPDTQYF. CDR3 DNA: TGCAGTGCTAGAGACTCTAGCCCAGATACGCAGTATTTT.

The table lists this clonotype with a few counts. The chain employs TRBV19 and TRBJ1-5; 9 bases fit TRBD1. In germline, CDR1 is LNHDA, CDR2 SQIVND (reference sequence). The junction had 15 bases not matched to a gene; V was cut back by 6 bases and J by 9 bases. This CDR3 has 16 residues. DNA of the CDR3: TGTGCCAGTAGGCGCCGAACAGGGGGCTCTGAGTGGCCCCAGCATTTT. This codes for CASRRRTGGSEWPQHF.